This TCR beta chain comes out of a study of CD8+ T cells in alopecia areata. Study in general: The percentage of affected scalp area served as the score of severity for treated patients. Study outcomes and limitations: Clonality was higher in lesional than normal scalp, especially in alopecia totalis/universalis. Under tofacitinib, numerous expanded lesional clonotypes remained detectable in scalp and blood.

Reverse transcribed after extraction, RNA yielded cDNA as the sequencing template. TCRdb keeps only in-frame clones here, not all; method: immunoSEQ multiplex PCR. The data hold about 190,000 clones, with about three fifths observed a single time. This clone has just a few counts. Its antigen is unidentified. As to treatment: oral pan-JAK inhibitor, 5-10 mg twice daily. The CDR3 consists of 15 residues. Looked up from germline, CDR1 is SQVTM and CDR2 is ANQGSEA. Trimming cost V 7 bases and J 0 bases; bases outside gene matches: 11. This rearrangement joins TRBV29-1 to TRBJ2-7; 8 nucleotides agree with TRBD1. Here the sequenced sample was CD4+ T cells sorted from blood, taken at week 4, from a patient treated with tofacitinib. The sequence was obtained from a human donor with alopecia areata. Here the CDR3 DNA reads TGCAGCGCTCACGACGGGACAGGTAGCTCCTACGAGCAGTACTTC. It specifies CSAHDGTGSSYEQYF.